Following are 17 T cell receptor beta chains from one sample sequenced in a study of blood T cell repertoires in COVID-19 (dated by TCRdb to about 2020). Receptor libraries were prepared by the immunoSEQ multiplex PCR assay. The clones in this table, taken by TCRdb from immuneACCESS, are in-frame only. Not every clone is retained; where verified, under half of the shortfall comes from an unresolved V gene, and the cause of the rest is unknown. The sample table holds 60,000 to 65,000 clones, of which under 85% were seen once. About 30% of the sample lies in the top ten. The sequencing input was peripheral blood. These receptors were taken from a woman older than 75 with acute or convalescent COVID-19.

J is TRBJ2-7 and V is TRBV6-5; no definite D call. Germline CDR1 MNHEY, CDR2 SVGAGI. Trimming cost V 0 bases and J 3 bases, with 6 bases left between them. There are 13 residues in the CDR3. CDR3 amino acids: CASSYSGNYEQYF. CDR3 coding DNA: TGTGCCAGCAGTTACTCGGGCAACTACGAGCAGTACTTC.

The rearrangement uses TRBV20-1 and TRBJ2-7; 9 bases align to TRBD2. The J segment lost 5 bases and the V segment lost 3 bases, leaving 11 bases of the junction unmatched. The germline V gene encodes CDR1 DFQATT and CDR2 SNEGSKA (reference sequence). The CDR3 is 15 amino acids. The DNA for the CDR3 is TGCAGTGCTAGTAGGGGCGGGAGGGTCAAGGACGAGCAGTACTTC. This gives the protein CSASRGGRVKDEQYF.

V usage is TRBV11-3 and J usage is TRBJ1-1, with 11 positions matching TRBD1. The CDR3 is 15 residues long. The germline CDR1 and CDR2 sequences are SGHNT and YENEEA. V gave up 5 bases and J gave up 6 bases; unmatched junction bases: 8. CDR3 nucleotides: TGTGCCAGCAGCCCAGGGACAGGGGGAACCCCTGAAGCTTTCTTT. This encodes CASSPGTGGTPEAFF.

The chain is built from TRBV6-5 and TRBJ1-3; no reliable D call. Germline-derived CDR1 and CDR2 are MNHEY and SVGAGI. The V end lost 8 bases, the J end lost 3 bases, and 11 bases lay between the germline ends. The CDR3 extends over 13 amino acids. The DNA of the CDR3 is TGTGCCAGCTCCCGAGAAGATGGAAACACCATATATTTT. Translation: CASSREDGNTIYF.

J is TRBJ2-2 and V is TRBV7-2; 10 bases align to TRBD1. The germline gives CDR1 SGHTA, CDR2 FQGNSA. Trimming took 2 bases from V and 4 from J; bases not matched to a gene: 4. The CDR3 runs 16 residues. The CDR3 nucleotides read TGTGCCAGCAGCTTATTGGGGGACAGGGGCACCGGGGAGCTGTTTTTT. Translated, it gives CASSLLGDRGTGELFF.

V and J are TRBV6-2 or TRBV6-3 and TRBJ2-1; D is unresolved. The V and J ends lost 4 bases and 8 bases respectively, with 15 bases between them. The germline V gene encodes CDR1 MNHEY and CDR2 SVGEGT. This CDR3 region has 14 residues. The CDR3 reads CASSSGGEADEQFF. The CDR3 coding sequence is TGTGCCAGCAGTTCTGGCGGAGAAGCCGATGAGCAGTTCTTC.

The gene calls are TRBV7-2 and TRBJ2-1; tentative D call: TRBD1 (6 bases). From germline, CDR1 is SGHTA and CDR2 FQGNSA. There are 13 residues in the CDR3. Trimming shortened V by 6 bases and J by 4 bases, and 10 bases separated the two germline ends. CDR3: CASSLTGYNEQFF. CDR3 in DNA: TGTGCCAGCAGTCTAACAGGGTACAATGAGCAGTTCTTC.

The rearrangement joins TRBV25-1 to TRBJ2-7; TRBD1 matches 9 bases. Germline V CDR1 and CDR2: MGHDK, SYGVNS. The CDR3 contains 14 residues. V trimming: 6 bases; J trimming: 5 bases; junction bases outside the gene matches: 8. CDR3 region: CASRGQGHGDEQYF. The CDR3 nucleotides read TGTGCCAGCAGGGGACAGGGACATGGCGACGAGCAGTACTTC.

This clone has just a few counts. The V and J genes are TRBV9 and TRBJ2-7, with 8 bases matching TRBD1. V lost 0 bases, J lost 5 bases, and 7 bases stayed unmatched. Germline V lookup: CDR1 SGDLS, CDR2 YYNGEE. CDR3 size: 15 residues. CDR3 protein: CASSVDGQGLDEQYF. CDR3 bases: TGTGCCAGCAGCGTAGACGGACAGGGTCTGGACGAGCAGTACTTC.

The CDR3 DNA is TGTGCCAGCAGCTTAGCTCTGGGAGTCGAGACCCAGTACTTC. Its translation is CASSLALGVETQYF. The chain uses TRBV7-8 and TRBJ2-5, with D perhaps matching TRBD2 (5 bases). Trimming removed 0 bases from V and 5 bases from J, with 10 bases in between. Germline V gene data show CDR1 as SGHVS and CDR2 as FQNEAQ. This CDR3 spans 14 amino acids.

This sequence joins TRBV10-1 and TRBJ2-5, with D perhaps TRBD1 (6 bases). The CDR3 totals 15 residues. Looked up from germline, CDR1 is WNHNN and CDR2 is SYGVQD (reference sequence). The ends were cut back, 4 bases at V and 3 bases at J, with 15 bases in the middle. The CDR3 DNA reads as TGCGCCAGCAGTGCTGCAGGGGAAACCAAAGAGACCCAGTACTTC. Amino acid sequence: CASSAAGETKETQYF.

The V call is TRBV12-3 or TRBV12-4, the J call TRBJ1-4, with TRBD1 identical over 8 bases. Germline trimming cut 5 bases from V and 8 bases from J; bases unmatched to any gene: 4. The CDR3 runs 13 residues. The CDR3 sequence: CASSLTGGEKLFF. DNA for the CDR3: TGTGCCAGCAGTCTCACAGGGGGAGAAAAACTGTTTTTT.

The chain is built from TRBV10-3 and TRBJ2-4; tentatively, D is TRBD2 (6 bases). This CDR3 comprises 15 residues. Trimming shortened V by 0 bases and J by 0 bases, and 6 bases separated the two germline ends. Per germline, CDR1 ENHRY and CDR2 SYGVKD. The CDR3 loop reads CAISESGLAKNIQYF. CDR3 coding DNA: TGTGCCATCAGTGAGTCGGGACTAGCCAAAAACATTCAGTACTTC.

This clone was recorded once. The chain uses TRBV9 and TRBJ1-4; 8 bases line up with TRBD1. Trimming at V came to 4 bases and at J to 3 bases, leaving 8 bases not matched to a gene. CDR3 length equals 16 residues. Germline V gene data show CDR1 as SGDLS and CDR2 as YYNGEE. The CDR3, as DNA: TGTGCCAGCAGCCCCCGGCAGGGGGCAGCTAATGAAAAACTGTTTTTT. It is translated as CASSPRQGAANEKLFF.

V usage is TRBV5-1 and J usage is TRBJ2-7; TRBD1 aligns across 9 bases. Germline CDR1 reads SGHRS; CDR2 reads YFSETQ. The CDR3 covers 15 residues. The ends lost 4 bases at V and 3 bases at J; junction bases unmatched: 8. The CDR3 sequence: CASSLQGAIDYEQYF. CDR3 DNA sequence: TGCGCCAGCAGCCTACAGGGGGCGATCGACTACGAGCAGTACTTC.

The rearrangement links TRBV3-1 (or the pseudogene TRBV3-2) to TRBJ1-1; no firm D call. Trimming took 4 bases from V and 3 from J, leaving 12 bases between them. The CDR3 is 14 amino acids. From germline, CDR1 is LGHDT and CDR2 YNNKEL (reference sequence). The CDR3: CASSPDDGDTEAFF. In DNA, the CDR3 is TGTGCCAGCAGCCCGGACGACGGGGACACTGAAGCTTTCTTT.

In DNA form, the CDR3 reads TGTGCCAGCAGTTATGGACTGAATTTGGGGGAGCAGTACTTC. Its translation is CASSYGLNLGEQYF. The V and J genes are TRBV6-2 or TRBV6-3 and TRBJ2-7; tentative D call: TRBD2 (5 bases). This CDR3 contains 14 residues. The ends were cut back, 3 bases at V and 7 bases at J, with 16 bases in the middle. Germline V gene data show CDR1 as MNHEY and CDR2 as SVGEGT.